This T cell receptor (beta chain) is from a study of graft-versus-host responses after intestinal transplantation. Study background: All of the recipients had induction that used anti-thymocyte globulin, then tacrolimus and steroids for around three years.

Study outcomes and limitations: The presence of high graft-versus-host to host-versus-graft clonal ratios in allografts characterized patients with graft-donor T cell macrochimerism. Early after transplant, HvG clones declined as circulating GvH clones peaked.

Libraries were prepared by immunoSEQ multiplex PCR; TCRdb keeps only in-frame clonotypes and omits some of them. The data contain 95,000 to 130,000 clones, 90% of them singletons. With regard to this clone: The antigen remains undetermined.

The receptor's source is a human donor who received an intestinal transplant. Sequencing was performed on unstimulated CD4+ T cells sorted from spleen or lymph node cells, taken before intestinal transplant.

The CDR3 here is CASSDRQGREQFF. The DNA for the CDR3 is TGTGCCAGCAGTGATAGACAGGGCCGGGAGCAGTTCTTC. The rearrangement links TRBV6-1 to TRBJ2-1, with 7 bases that match TRBD1. Per germline, CDR1 MNHNS and CDR2 SASEGT. The CDR3 has 13 amino acids. V lost 3 bases to trimming and J lost 10 bases; unmatched junction nucleotides: 6.